The 13 T cell receptor beta chains presented below share a single source sample, sequenced in a study of T cells after yellow fever vaccination. TCRdb used MiXCR to reprocess the 5' RACE reads, holding one entry per CDR3 protein. The top ten hold 2.5% to 4% of the sample, which has 300,000 to 400,000 distinct CDR3 sequences, around an eighth seen once. Sequenced material: CD4+ T cells sorted from PBMCs, taken 15 days after the yellow fever booster vaccination. The receptors derive from a man younger than 30 who received the YFV17D yellow fever vaccine.

The chain uses TRBV6-5 and TRBJ2-2, with D possibly matching TRBD1 (6 bases). The CDR3 length is 12 residues. The germline CDR1 and CDR2 sequences are MNHEY and SVGAGI. The V end lost 8 bases, the J end lost 7 bases, and 11 bases lay between the germline ends. CDR3 protein: CASETGRGELFF. CDR3 sequence (DNA): TGTGCCAGCGAGACAGGTCGCGGGGAGCTGTTTTTT.

This chain connects TRBV25-1 to TRBJ2-2; D remains unclear. Looked up from germline, CDR1 is MGHDK and CDR2 is SYGVNS. The germline V and J ends were trimmed by 1 base and 4 bases, with 4 bases remaining between them. The CDR3 contains 13 residues. The CDR3 region has the DNA TGTGCCAGCAGTGAATTAGGCACCGGGGAGCTGTTTTTT. Its translation is CASSELGTGELFF.

In this sample, this clonotype turned up a few times. The rearrangement links TRBV6-2 or TRBV6-3 to TRBJ2-2, with 8 bases that match TRBD2. CDR3 length: 19 amino acids. Germline CDR1 and CDR2: MNHEY and SVGEGT. The V segment lost 8 bases and the J segment 5 bases; nucleotides outside the gene matches: 22. CDR3 region: CASRKLGNSGDRGTGELFF. The CDR3, as DNA: TGTGCCAGCCGAAAATTAGGGAATAGCGGGGACCGAGGAACCGGGGAGCTGTTTTTT.

Only a few counts were recorded for this clonotype. This chain joins TRBV6-6 and TRBJ1-1; D is undetermined. The V end was cut by 5 bases, the J end by 8 bases, with 15 bases between. The CDR3 has 13 residues. Per germline, CDR1 MNHNY and CDR2 SVGAGI (reference sequence). CDR3 nucleotides: TGTGCCAGCAGTGACGGGTATGAGGCCGAAGCTTTCTTT. Protein product: CASSDGYEAEAFF.

This chain connects TRBV12-3 or TRBV12-4 to TRBJ2-1, with D possibly being TRBD2 (5 bases). Trimming removed 0 bases from V and 9 bases from J, with 12 bases in between. CDR3 length: 14 residues. CDR3 residues: CASSLALSGGEQFF. The CDR3 DNA is TGTGCCAGCAGTTTAGCGCTATCCGGAGGTGAGCAGTTCTTC.

This clonotype appeared a few times. The chain uses TRBV28 and TRBJ1-1; D gene uncertain. This CDR3 has 12 amino acids. Between the trimmed V and J ends, which lost 5 bases and 0 bases, there was a span of 4 bases. CDR1 is MDHEN and CDR2 is SYDVKM in the germline V gene. The CDR3 loop reads CASSVMNTEAFF. The DNA of the CDR3 is TGTGCCAGCAGTGTTATGAACACTGAAGCTTTCTTT.

This clonotype has more than one count but fewer than ten. V is TRBV4-1 and J is TRBJ2-7, with 7 bases lining up with TRBD2. Germline V gene lookup returns CDR1 MGHRA and CDR2 YSYEKL. After removal of 1 base from V and 3 bases from J, the junction contained 9 bases not matched to a gene. This CDR3 comprises 16 residues. The CDR3, as DNA: TGCGCCAGCAGCCAAGTATGGTTTGCTAGCGGCTACGAGCAGTACTTC. This translates into CASSQVWFASGYEQYF.

The table lists this clonotype with a few counts. The chain links TRBV7-9 to TRBJ1-6; D call uncertain. The CDR3 length is 17 residues. CDR1 is SEHNR and CDR2 is FQNEAQ in the germline V gene (reference sequence). V gave up 5 bases and J gave up 3 bases, with 17 bases separating them. CDR3 loop: CASSRPSVRDYNSPLHF. CDR3 bases: TGTGCCAGCAGCCGCCCATCGGTACGGGACTATAATTCACCCCTCCACTTT.

This clonotype has a handful of counts. The chain joins TRBV4-3 to TRBJ2-5; 10 positions agree with TRBD2. The length of the CDR3 is 15 residues. V shed 1 base and J 2 bases; nucleotides not matched to a gene: 1. CDR1 is LGHNA, CDR2 YSLEER, per germline. CDR3 nucleotides: TGCGCCAGCAGCCAAGCACTAGCGGGGCAAGAGACCCAGTACTTC. Translated, it gives CASSQALAGQETQYF.

The chain has TRBV24-1 and TRBJ1-1, with D unclear. In germline, CDR1 is KGHDR, CDR2 SFDVKD. Trimming took 4 bases from V and 10 from J, leaving 9 bases between them. CDR3 length: 11 amino acids. In DNA form, the CDR3 reads TGTGCCACCAGTGACGTCGGTAGAGCTTTCTTT. This encodes CATSDVGRAFF.

This clonotype was seen a few times. J is TRBJ1-3 and V is TRBV21-1; the table's TRBD1 call for D was not verified on the DNA. TRBV21-1 is a pseudogene. CDR3 length: 19 residues. The CDR3 DNA sequence: TGTGCCAGCAGGCCCGGGACAGGGACCACCGTCGACTCTGGAAACACCATATATTTT. Protein product: CASRPGTGTTVDSGNTIYF.

V is TRBV12-3 or TRBV12-4 and J is TRBJ2-5; D could derive from TRBD1 or TRBD2 (5 bases each). There are 16 residues in the CDR3. Trimming shortened V by 0 bases and J by 4 bases, and 15 bases separated the two germline ends. This CDR3 reads CASSLAGLPRGETQYF. CDR3 nucleotide sequence: TGTGCCAGCAGTTTAGCGGGGCTCCCTCGGGGAGAGACCCAGTACTTC.

The chain links TRBV5-1 to TRBJ2-2; a weak D match, TRBD2 (5 bases). CDR1 is SGHRS and CDR2 is YFSETQ in the germline V gene. The CDR3 sequence is 15 residues long. The ends were cut back, 4 bases at V and 5 bases at J, with 15 bases in the middle. The CDR3 nucleotides are TGCGCCAGCAGCGCGGACGGGCGGGCGACCGGGGAGCTGTTTTTT. Protein: CASSADGRATGELFF.